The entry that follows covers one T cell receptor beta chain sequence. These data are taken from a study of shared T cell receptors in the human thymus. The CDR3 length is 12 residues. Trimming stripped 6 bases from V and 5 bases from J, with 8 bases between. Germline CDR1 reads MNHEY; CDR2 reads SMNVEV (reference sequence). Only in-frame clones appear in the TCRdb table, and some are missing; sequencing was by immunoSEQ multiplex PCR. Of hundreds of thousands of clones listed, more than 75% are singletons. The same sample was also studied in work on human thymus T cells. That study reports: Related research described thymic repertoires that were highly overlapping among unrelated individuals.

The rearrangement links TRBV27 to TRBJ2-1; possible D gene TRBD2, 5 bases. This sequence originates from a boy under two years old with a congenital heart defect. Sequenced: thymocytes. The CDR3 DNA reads TGTGCCAGCAGCCGGAGGAACAATGAGCAGTTCTTC. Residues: CASSRRNNEQFF.